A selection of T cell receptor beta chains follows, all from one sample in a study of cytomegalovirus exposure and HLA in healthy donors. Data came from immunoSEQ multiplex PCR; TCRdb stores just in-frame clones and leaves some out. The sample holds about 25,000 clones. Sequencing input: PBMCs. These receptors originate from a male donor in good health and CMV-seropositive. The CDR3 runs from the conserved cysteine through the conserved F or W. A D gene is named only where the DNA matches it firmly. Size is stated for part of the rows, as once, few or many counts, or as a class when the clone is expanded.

CDR3: CASSRSTGVPSNQPQHF; DNA: TGTGCCAGTAGCCGTTCTACAGGGGTCCCTTCCAATCAGCCCCAGCATTTT; D: TRBD1; J: TRBJ1-5; V: TRBV19; size: .
CDR3: CASRDPGGGERTQYF; DNA: TGTGCCAGCAGAGATCCCGGCGGAGGGGAGCGGACGCAGTATTTT; D: .; J: TRBJ2-3; V: TRBV6-5; size: .
CDR3: CASSLIPAGYGYTF; DNA: TGTGCCAGTAGTTTAATTCCAGCGGGCTATGGCTACACCTTC; D: .; J: TRBJ1-2; V: TRBV19; size: .
CDR3: CASSISTGDRNTEAFF; DNA: TGTGCCAGTAGTATTTCAACAGGGGACCGTAACACTGAAGCTTTCTTT; D: TRBD1; J: TRBJ1-1; V: TRBV19; size: .
CDR3: CASSHASPSGTTYNEQFF; DNA: TGCGCCAGCAGCCATGCCTCCCCTAGCGGGACGACCTACAATGAGCAGTTCTTC; D: TRBD2; J: TRBJ2-1; V: TRBV4-3; size: .
CDR3: CAMGQGEEQYF; DNA: TGTGCCATGGGACAGGGGGAAGAGCAGTACTTC; D: TRBD1; J: TRBJ2-7; V: TRBV6-6; size: .
CDR3: CASSLHRGEQYF; DNA: TGCGCCAGCAGCCTACACCGAGGCGAGCAGTACTTC; D: .; J: TRBJ2-7; V: TRBV5-1; size: .
CDR3: CASSQPDRDAKNIQYF; DNA: TGCGCCAGCAGCCAACCAGACAGGGATGCCAAAAACATTCAGTACTTC; D: TRBD1; J: TRBJ2-4; V: TRBV4-1; size: .
CDR3: CASSQDSYGRGYNEQFF; DNA: TGCGCCAGCAGCCAAGATTCTTACGGGAGGGGCTACAATGAGCAGTTCTTC; D: TRBD2; J: TRBJ2-1; V: TRBV4-3; size: .
CDR3: CASSLARRDTEAFF; DNA: TGTGCCAGCAGCTTGGCCCGGAGGGACACTGAAGCTTTCTTT; D: .; J: TRBJ1-1; V: TRBV7-9; size: .
CDR3: CAISEPGQGYNTEAFF; DNA: TGTGCCATCAGTGAACCGGGACAGGGCTATAACACTGAAGCTTTCTTT; D: TRBD1; J: TRBJ1-1; V: TRBV10-3; size: .
CDR3: CASSLGGSLGNYGYTF; DNA: TGTGCCAGCAGCTTAGGAGGGTCCTTAGGAAACTATGGCTACACCTTC; D: .; J: TRBJ1-2; V: TRBV7-8; size: .
CDR3: CASSQGPLAGRQETQYF; DNA: TGTGCCAGCAGCCAAGGTCCCTTAGCGGGGAGACAAGAGACCCAGTACTTC; D: TRBD2; J: TRBJ2-5; V: TRBV4-2; size: .
CDR3: CASSPKGLVTPGELFF; DNA: TGTGCCAGCTCACCGAAGGGACTAGTGACTCCCGGGGAGCTGTTTTTT; D: TRBD2; J: TRBJ2-2; V: TRBV18; size: .
CDR3: CASSAQNGNTEAFF; DNA: TGTGCCAGCAGCGCCCAGAATGGGAACACTGAAGCTTTCTTT; D: .; J: TRBJ1-1; V: TRBV9; size: .
CDR3: CASSQYEQYF; DNA: TGTGCCAGCAGTCAATACGAGCAGTACTTC; D: .; J: TRBJ2-7; V: TRBV28; size: .
CDR3: CASSQDWAGQISDEQFF; DNA: TGCGCCAGCAGCCAAGATTGGGCGGGACAGATCTCCGATGAGCAGTTCTTC; D: .; J: TRBJ2-1; V: TRBV4-3; size: .
CDR3: CATSRGGRGPNQPQHF; DNA: TGTGCCACCAGCAGAGGGGGCAGGGGGCCCAATCAGCCCCAGCATTTT; D: TRBD1; J: TRBJ1-5; V: TRBV15; size: medium-sized
CDR3: CASSCPVSSGGAYEQYF; DNA: TGTGCCAGCAGTTGCCCGGTAAGTAGCGGGGGCGCCTACGAGCAGTACTTC; D: TRBD2; J: TRBJ2-7; V: TRBV28; size: .
CDR3: CSARAGVGYTF; DNA: TGCAGTGCTAGAGCGGGGGTAGGCTACACCTTC; D: .; J: TRBJ1-2; V: TRBV20-1; size: .
CDR3: CASSEDHPRAASNTGELFF; DNA: TGTGCCAGCAGTGAAGACCATCCCAGGGCCGCCTCGAACACCGGGGAGCTGTTTTTT; D: .; J: TRBJ2-2; V: TRBV6-1; size: .
CDR3: CASTPWAGGYYEQYF; DNA: TGTGCCAGCACCCCATGGGCGGGAGGTTACTACGAGCAGTACTTC; D: TRBD2; J: TRBJ2-7; V: TRBV28; size: .
CDR3: CASSLAGGANTQYF; DNA: TGCGCCAGCAGCTTGGCCGGGGGGGCTAATACGCAGTATTTT; D: TRBD2; J: TRBJ2-3; V: TRBV5-1; size: .
CDR3: CASGYDQGAYEQYF; DNA: TGCGCCAGCGGCTATGATCAGGGCGCCTACGAGCAGTACTTC; D: .; J: TRBJ2-7; V: TRBV5-1; size: .
CDR3: CAWSSFKGKGTEAFF; DNA: TGTGCCTGGAGTTCCTTTAAGGGGAAGGGGACTGAAGCTTTCTTT; D: .; J: TRBJ1-1; V: TRBV30; size: .
CDR3: CAWSPSSNQPQHF; DNA: TGTGCCTGGAGTCCCAGTAGCAATCAGCCCCAGCATTTT; D: .; J: TRBJ1-5; V: TRBV30; size: .
CDR3: CASSLGRGGKETQYF; DNA: TGTGCCAGCAGCTTAGGTCGTGGGGGGAAGGAGACCCAGTACTTC; D: .; J: TRBJ2-5; V: TRBV14; size: .
CDR3: CAIRGDRESQPQHF; DNA: TGTGCCATCAGGGGCGACAGGGAAAGTCAGCCCCAGCATTTT; D: TRBD1; J: TRBJ1-5; V: TRBV10-3; size: .
CDR3: CASSEGGSYNEQFF; DNA: TGTGCCAGCAGTGAGGGGGGTTCCTACAATGAGCAGTTCTTC; D: .; J: TRBJ2-1; V: TRBV6-4; size: .
CDR3: CASSQSPASGIYEQYF; DNA: TGCGCCAGCAGCCAATCCCCGGCTAGCGGGATCTACGAGCAGTACTTC; D: TRBD2; J: TRBJ2-7; V: TRBV4-3; size: .
CDR3: CAWSLGTTAPADTQYF; DNA: TGTGCCTGGAGTCTCGGGACTACAGCACCGGCAGATACGCAGTATTTT; D: TRBD2; J: TRBJ2-3; V: TRBV30; size: .
CDR3: CASSIGFRGISNQPQHF; DNA: TGTGCCAGTAGTATAGGGTTTAGAGGGATCAGCAATCAGCCCCAGCATTTT; D: .; J: TRBJ1-5; V: TRBV19; size: .
CDR3: CAISESAGRENTEAFF; DNA: TGTGCCATCAGTGAGTCGGCAGGGAGGGAGAACACTGAAGCTTTCTTT; D: .; J: TRBJ1-1; V: TRBV10-3; size: .
CDR3: CASSPGDSRTEAFF; DNA: TGTGCCAGCTCACCCGGGGACAGTAGGACTGAAGCTTTCTTT; D: TRBD1; J: TRBJ1-1; V: TRBV18; size: .
CDR3: CASSYAGGPNYGYTF; DNA: TGTGCCAGCAGTTACGCAGGGGGCCCTAACTATGGCTACACCTTC; D: TRBD1; J: TRBJ1-2; V: TRBV6-5; size: .
CDR3: CASSLAEWTEAFF; DNA: TGTGCCAGCAGCTTAGCAGAGTGGACTGAAGCTTTCTTT; D: .; J: TRBJ1-1; V: TRBV7-9; size: .
CDR3: CASTIGTAPNTEAFF; DNA: TGTGCCAGCACGATAGGGACAGCGCCGAACACTGAAGCTTTCTTT; D: TRBD1; J: TRBJ1-1; V: TRBV11-2; size: .
CDR3: CASSLGQGAYNSPLHF; DNA: TGTGCCAGCAGTCTCGGACAGGGGGCCTATAATTCACCCCTCCACTTT; D: TRBD1; J: TRBJ1-6; V: TRBV28; size: .
CDR3: CASSRTWGETRGYTF; DNA: TGTGCCAGCAGTCGCACATGGGGAGAAACTAGAGGCTACACCTTC; D: .; J: TRBJ1-2; V: TRBV14; size: .
CDR3: CASSASLKIRRDNYGYTF; DNA: TGTGCCAGCAGCGCCTCCTTAAAAATCCGGAGGGACAACTATGGCTACACCTTC; D: .; J: TRBJ1-2; V: TRBV9; size: .
CDR3: CASSPRLAGGKRAKNIQYF; DNA: TGTGCCAGCAGTCCAAGGCTAGCGGGAGGAAAGCGAGCCAAAAACATTCAGTACTTC; D: TRBD2; J: TRBJ2-4; V: TRBV28; size: .
CDR3: CASSRLFPGTAGVYEQYF; DNA: TGTGCCAGCAGTCGCTTGTTCCCCGGGACAGCGGGGGTTTACGAGCAGTACTTC; D: .; J: TRBJ2-7; V: TRBV28; size: .
CDR3: CASSLEVQGAFGANVLTF; DNA: TGCGCCAGCAGCTTGGAAGTGCAGGGGGCTTTTGGGGCCAACGTCCTGACTTTC; D: TRBD1; J: TRBJ2-6; V: TRBV5-1; size: .
CDR3: CASSLEAGHPEAFF; DNA: TGCGCCAGCAGCTTGGAAGCGGGACACCCTGAAGCTTTCTTT; D: .; J: TRBJ1-1; V: TRBV5-1; size: .
CDR3: CASSPRTGGAYEQYF; DNA: TGTGCCAGCAGCCCTAGGACAGGGGGCGCCTACGAGCAGTACTTC; D: TRBD1; J: TRBJ2-7; V: TRBV6-6; size: .
CDR3: CASRFSSYNEQFF; DNA: TGTGCCAGCCGATTCAGCTCCTACAATGAGCAGTTCTTC; D: .; J: TRBJ2-1; V: TRBV27; size: .